These T cell receptor beta chains were read from a single sample in a study of blood T cell repertoires in COVID-19. Some clones are missing from TCRdb's copy, which holds only in-frame ones; the method was immunoSEQ multiplex PCR. The sample comprises roughly 250,000 clones, approximately 86% of which are singletons, and 1.5% to 2% rests with the top ten. Sequencing was done on a sample of PBMCs or T cells enriched from blood (not recorded which). The origin of the receptors is a woman in her 50s who had recovered from COVID-19. CDR3s include the opening cysteine and the closing phenylalanine or tryptophan. The D gene is left open where the match is weak. Only some rows state a clone size, as once, few, many or a class for expanded clones.

v_call: TRBV6-4; d_call: -; cdr3_length: 17; j_call: TRBJ2-2; clone_size: -; cdr3_nt: TGTGCCAGCAGTGACTCGGCCGATCGGGAGAACACCGGGGAGCTGTTTTTT; cdr3_aa: CASSDSADRENTGELFF
v_call: TRBV29-1; d_call: TRBD2; cdr3_length: 13; j_call: TRBJ2-7; clone_size: once; cdr3_nt: TGCAGCGTGTTAGGCGGGAGAGGCTACGAGCAGTACTTC; cdr3_aa: CSVLGGRGYEQYF
v_call: TRBV5-1; d_call: TRBD1; cdr3_length: 14; j_call: TRBJ2-1; clone_size: -; cdr3_nt: TGCGCCAGCGGTCCCGGGACAGGGTACAATGAGCAGTTCTTC; cdr3_aa: CASGPGTGYNEQFF
v_call: TRBV27; d_call: -; cdr3_length: 14; j_call: TRBJ1-4; clone_size: -; cdr3_nt: TGTGCCAGCAGGAGGCCGGGGGACCTCGAAAAACTGTTTTTT; cdr3_aa: CASRRPGDLEKLFF
v_call: TRBV30; d_call: -; cdr3_length: 15; j_call: TRBJ1-6; clone_size: -; cdr3_nt: TGTGCCTGGAGTGTACCCAGATACTATAATTCACCCCTCCACTTT; cdr3_aa: CAWSVPRYYNSPLHF
v_call: TRBV6-4; d_call: TRBD2; cdr3_length: 15; j_call: TRBJ2-2; clone_size: few; cdr3_nt: TGTGCCAGCAGCACTAGCGGGGAGAACACCGGGGAGCTGTTTTTT; cdr3_aa: CASSTSGENTGELFF
v_call: TRBV19; d_call: -; cdr3_length: 13; j_call: TRBJ2-7; clone_size: few; cdr3_nt: TGTGCCAGTAGTATCTCCGTCTACTACGAGCAGTACTTC; cdr3_aa: CASSISVYYEQYF
v_call: TRBV9; d_call: TRBD2; cdr3_length: 14; j_call: TRBJ2-1; clone_size: -; cdr3_nt: TGTGCCAGCAGCGTAGAAGGGACTAGCGGTGAGCAGTTCTTC; cdr3_aa: CASSVEGTSGEQFF
v_call: TRBV29-1; d_call: TRBD2; cdr3_length: 13; j_call: TRBJ2-1; clone_size: -; cdr3_nt: TGCAGCGTTGCGGGAGGTAGATACAATGAGCAGTTCTTC; cdr3_aa: CSVAGGRYNEQFF
v_call: TRBV5-1; d_call: -; cdr3_length: 14; j_call: TRBJ2-5; clone_size: many; cdr3_nt: TGCGCCAGCAGCTTGGCCGCGGTCCAGGAGACCCAGTACTTC; cdr3_aa: CASSLAAVQETQYF
v_call: TRBV6-5; d_call: TRBD2; cdr3_length: 15; j_call: TRBJ2-7; clone_size: -; cdr3_nt: TGTGCCAGCAGTCCGCAGCGGGACTTCTCCTACGAGCAGTACTTC; cdr3_aa: CASSPQRDFSYEQYF
v_call: TRBV19; d_call: TRBD2; cdr3_length: 13; j_call: TRBJ2-5; clone_size: -; cdr3_nt: TGTGCCAGTAAGCCCCCGGGGGGAGAGACCCAGTACTTC; cdr3_aa: CASKPPGGETQYF
v_call: TRBV6-5; d_call: -; cdr3_length: 15; j_call: TRBJ1-4; clone_size: -; cdr3_nt: TGTGCCAGCAGTTACGACCCGGGGACAAATGAAAAACTGTTTTTT; cdr3_aa: CASSYDPGTNEKLFF
v_call: TRBV21-1; d_call: -; cdr3_length: 15; j_call: TRBJ1-5; clone_size: -; cdr3_nt: TGTGCCAGCAGCGCAAGGGACTCCCTACTTCGCGCCCAGCATTTT; cdr3_aa: CASSARDSLLRAQHF
v_call: TRBV6-1; d_call: TRBD2; cdr3_length: 16; j_call: TRBJ2-3; clone_size: -; cdr3_nt: TGTGCCAGCAGTGAAGTGGCTAGCGGGAGGGGGGTTTCGCAGTATTTT; cdr3_aa: CASSEVASGRGVSQYF
v_call: TRBV28; d_call: TRBD1; cdr3_length: 15; j_call: TRBJ1-1; clone_size: -; cdr3_nt: TGTGCCAGCAGTTCAACAGGGGGCGCGCTCACTGAAGCTTTCTTT; cdr3_aa: CASSSTGGALTEAFF
v_call: TRBV28; d_call: -; cdr3_length: 14; j_call: TRBJ1-5; clone_size: few; cdr3_nt: TGTGCCAGCAGGAGGGGGGGAAGCAATCAGCCCCAGCATTTT; cdr3_aa: CASRRGGSNQPQHF
v_call: TRBV12-3/TRBV12-4; d_call: -; cdr3_length: 10; j_call: TRBJ1-1; clone_size: -; cdr3_nt: TGTGCCAGCAGTTTCTTACAGGATCTATTT; cdr3_aa: CASSFLQDLF
v_call: TRBV11-2; d_call: TRBD2; cdr3_length: 14; j_call: TRBJ2-7; clone_size: -; cdr3_nt: TGTGCCAGCAGCACTCGCGGGAGTTGGTACGAGCAGTACTTC; cdr3_aa: CASSTRGSWYEQYF
v_call: TRBV5-6; d_call: -; cdr3_length: 13; j_call: TRBJ2-7; clone_size: few; cdr3_nt: TGTGCCAGCAGCATAGCGGACCGAAACGAGCAGTACTTC; cdr3_aa: CASSIADRNEQYF
v_call: TRBV5-4; d_call: -; cdr3_length: 14; j_call: TRBJ1-6; clone_size: -; cdr3_nt: TGTGCCAGCAGCTTTACAGGGTTGGGCTCACCCCTCCACTTT; cdr3_aa: CASSFTGLGSPLHF
v_call: TRBV5-1; d_call: TRBD2; cdr3_length: 17; j_call: TRBJ2-1; clone_size: -; cdr3_nt: TGCGCCAGCAGCCTGGGAATAGCGGGAGGGTCCTACAATGAGCAGTTCTTC; cdr3_aa: CASSLGIAGGSYNEQFF
v_call: TRBV19; d_call: TRBD1; cdr3_length: 15; j_call: TRBJ2-7; clone_size: -; cdr3_nt: TGTGCCAGTACCCTGTCCGGGACAGGTGTCTACGAGCAGTACTTC; cdr3_aa: CASTLSGTGVYEQYF
v_call: TRBV2; d_call: -; cdr3_length: 15; j_call: TRBJ2-1; clone_size: -; cdr3_nt: TGTGCCAGCAGTGAAGTAGTCTCCGCCCCTGTTGAGCAGTTCTTC; cdr3_aa: CASSEVVSAPVEQFF
v_call: TRBV10-3; d_call: -; cdr3_length: 14; j_call: TRBJ1-1; clone_size: once; cdr3_nt: TGTGCCATCAGTCGCTCGCGCGAGAACACTGAAGCTTTCTTT; cdr3_aa: CAISRSRENTEAFF